Listed below are T cell receptor beta chains from one sample, sequenced in a study of cytomegalovirus exposure and HLA in healthy donors. Assay: immunoSEQ multiplex PCR; the TCRdb copy retains only in-frame clones and omits some. This repertoire includes around 76,000 clones. What was sequenced was PBMCs. These receptors were obtained from a man aged 40-55 years in good health and CMV-seronegative. Each CDR3 is given with its conserved first and last residue. D genes are given only for firm matches.

v_gene: TRBV27; j_gene: TRBJ2-7; d_gene: TRBD1; CDR3aa: CASSLSGTGWVGEQYF; CDR3nt: TGTGCCAGCAGTTTATCGGGGACAGGGTGGGTGGGCGAGCAGTACTTC
v_gene: TRBV7-9; j_gene: TRBJ2-3; d_gene: TRBD1; CDR3aa: CASSSDRFTDTQYF; CDR3nt: TGTGCCAGCAGCTCGGACAGGTTCACAGATACGCAGTATTTT
v_gene: TRBV29-1; j_gene: TRBJ2-1; d_gene: -; CDR3aa: CSVSGTVYNEQFF; CDR3nt: TGCAGCGTCAGCGGCACCGTGTACAATGAGCAGTTCTTC
v_gene: TRBV9; j_gene: TRBJ2-1; d_gene: TRBD1; CDR3aa: CASSARTGGGNEQFF; CDR3nt: TGTGCCAGCAGCGCCCGGACAGGGGGTGGCAATGAGCAGTTCTTC
v_gene: TRBV21-1; j_gene: TRBJ2-3; d_gene: -; CDR3aa: CASIIKLAGAPYTQYF; CDR3nt: TGTGCCAGCATCATTAAGCTAGCGGGAGCTCCTTATACGCAGTATTTT
v_gene: TRBV7-2; j_gene: TRBJ1-1; d_gene: -; CDR3aa: CASSLVQNTEAFF; CDR3nt: TGTGCCAGCAGCTTAGTACAGAACACTGAAGCTTTCTTT
v_gene: TRBV19; j_gene: TRBJ1-2; d_gene: TRBD1; CDR3aa: CASSDQGAYGYTF; CDR3nt: TGTGCCAGTAGTGATCAGGGGGCCTATGGCTACACCTTC
v_gene: TRBV9; j_gene: TRBJ1-5; d_gene: -; CDR3aa: CASSVEADGYNQPQHF; CDR3nt: TGTGCCAGCAGCGTAGAAGCGGATGGTTACAATCAGCCCCAGCATTTT
v_gene: TRBV5-1; j_gene: TRBJ2-7; d_gene: TRBD1; CDR3aa: CASNMGQGAYEQYF; CDR3nt: TGCGCCAGCAACATGGGACAGGGGGCATACGAGCAGTACTTC
v_gene: TRBV28; j_gene: TRBJ1-5; d_gene: TRBD1; CDR3aa: CASSLGDSTPQPQHF; CDR3nt: TGTGCCAGCAGTTTAGGGGACAGTACCCCTCAGCCCCAGCATTTT
v_gene: TRBV5-1; j_gene: TRBJ1-4; d_gene: -; CDR3aa: CASSLDGRGEKLFF; CDR3nt: TGCGCCAGCAGCTTGGATGGAAGGGGTGAAAAACTGTTTTTT
v_gene: TRBV28; j_gene: TRBJ2-7; d_gene: TRBD2; CDR3aa: CASSLGLAGVYEQYF; CDR3nt: TGTGCCAGCAGTTTAGGGCTAGCGGGAGTCTACGAGCAGTACTTC
v_gene: TRBV19; j_gene: TRBJ2-1; d_gene: -; CDR3aa: CASSIEYLAGPYNEQFF; CDR3nt: TGTGCCAGTAGTATAGAGTATTTGGCAGGGCCCTACAATGAGCAGTTCTTC
v_gene: TRBV4-2; j_gene: TRBJ1-2; d_gene: -; CDR3aa: CASSQGLLYGYTF; CDR3nt: TGTGCCAGCAGCCAAGGGCTTCTCTATGGCTACACCTTC
v_gene: TRBV28; j_gene: TRBJ1-6; d_gene: TRBD1; CDR3aa: CASHRGRGSPLHF; CDR3nt: TGTGCCAGCCACAGGGGGCGAGGTTCACCCCTCCACTTT
v_gene: TRBV25-1; j_gene: TRBJ2-4; d_gene: -; CDR3aa: CASRGEGVHDIQYF; CDR3nt: TGTGCCAGCAGAGGGGAGGGGGTCCACGACATTCAGTACTTC
v_gene: TRBV4-2; j_gene: TRBJ1-1; d_gene: -; CDR3aa: CASSQDQGRLNTEAFF; CDR3nt: TGTGCCAGCAGCCAAGACCAGGGGAGACTGAACACTGAAGCTTTCTTT